This T cell receptor beta chain was identified during a study of T cells in Graves' hyperthyroidism and ophthalmopathy (dated by TCRdb to 2018 to 2020). Background for the entire study: Peripheral blood samples were taken at the time of initial diagnosis, prior to any treatment. The 100 discovery patients were randomly split 7:3 into training and test sets. A discovery cohort of about a hundred patients, about 44 with Graves' ophthalmopathy and more than 55 with stable Graves' hyperthyroidism, was used to find distinguishing TCR V-J signatures. Whether ophthalmopathy could be predicted prospectively was tested in an independent validation cohort made up of 18 to 20 hyperthyroidism patients plus 17 patients who later progressed to ophthalmopathy. The paper describes TCR Vbeta CDR3 sequencing of 135 peripheral blood samples, made up of about 40 ophthalmopathy patients, 70 to 80 hyperthyroidism patients and 17 progressor patients. The study also compared thyroid tissue and blood T-cell repertoires from 6 or 7 Graves' hyperthyroidism patients. Following sampling, methimazole starting at 30 mg daily was given to hyperthyroidism patients, and high-dose intravenous methylprednisolone was given to ophthalmopathy patients. Study-level results and caveats: Most expanded thyroid clonotypes (frequency above 0.001) were also detected in blood, a finding suggesting that blood repertoires may reflect thyroid immune responses. In validation, the model predicted progression to ophthalmopathy with approximately 70% sensitivity and around 72% specificity, a median of about 6 months before onset. Sample size was not statistically predetermined, and investigators were not blinded to group allocation. In cross-validation, a model built on a 13 V-J signature told ophthalmopathy apart from stable hyperthyroidism with about 90% sensitivity and around 84% specificity, and in testing the same model reached 80%/75%.

Of note for this clonotype: Its specific antigen is unknown. Qualities for individual bases were not recorded, and no much larger clone is one base off.

The CDR3 measures 16 amino acids from cysteine to phenylalanine. Only the CDR3 DNA is retained, 48 bases long and in frame from the first base. The germline V gene supplies CDR1 SGDLS and CDR2 YYNGEE. V lost 0 bases and J lost 10 bases; the stretch between them is 20 bases long. Stable Graves' hyperthyroidism was defined as the absence of progression to ophthalmopathy over 18 months of follow-up. Hyperthyroidism patients were newly diagnosed, with disease duration under 2 months, and aged 18 to 65 years. Exclusion was applied to patients with uncontrolled infections, other autoimmune diseases, pregnancy or lactation. Diagnoses relied on clinical symptoms, serum thyroxine and TRAb, thyroid ultrasound and orbital computed tomography. Ficoll-Paque density gradient centrifugation was used to isolate PBMCs from about 10 ml of fresh peripheral blood. Total RNA was extracted using Trizol reagent, and RNA quality was assessed on an Agilent 2100 Bioanalyzer.

TCR beta CDR3 regions were amplified from RNA transcripts. The TCR CDR3 was subjected to a first round of RT-PCR using the HTBI primer set and the Qiagen OneStep RT-PCR kit. Libraries were constructed in a second round of multiplex PCR, after which size selection and purification were carried out. The libraries were sequenced on an Illumina HiSeq2000 using paired-end 100 bp reads. In the source study's methods: SOAPnuke was used to process the raw data, removing reads that contained adapters or uncalled bases, had a mean Phred below 15, or lacked an exact match to the constant primer or identifier. High-quality paired reads were merged using COPE v1.2.5, and each unique nucleotide sequence was defined as a clonotype. Clonotypes were aligned to IMGT TRBV, TRBD and TRBJ reference segments using MiTCR v1.1. The analysis was restricted to V-J combinations with a frequency above 0.0001, which together covered 99% to 99.2% of the repertoires. The TCS score was defined as F50 (clonal expansion) divided by E x V (chaos), with BLOSUM62-based TCRdist calculated between CDR3 peptides within each V-J. Welch's t-statistics and random forest reduced around 510 V-J features to 13, which were used in a naive Bayes classifier (R e1071). TCRdb's own reprocessing of the public reads used fastp at Q25 and MiXCR and kept productive beta chains. One record per CDR3 amino acid sequence lists the most common genes and DNA. The V and J calls follow TCRdb's processing rather than the paper's. In all, the sample holds about 570,000 distinct CDR3 sequences, and around 15% of those were seen once. 11% to 15% of the sample goes to the ten largest clones.

What was sequenced was blood. The sequence was collected from a woman aged 40-49 years with Graves' hyperthyroidism. The rearranged chain carries TRBV9 and TRBJ1-3; the D gene is perhaps TRBD1, from 6 matching bases. Here the CDR3 is given as CASSVAGNREMRTIYF. DNA sequence: TGTGCCAGCAGCGTAGCAGGTAACAGGGAGATGCGGACCATATATTTT. When the CDR3 is completed using the reference TRBV9 and TRBJ1-3 genes on either side, the full variable domain is DSGVTQTPKHLITATGQRVTLRCSPRSGDLSVYWYQQSLDQGLQFLIQYYNGEERAKGNILERFSAQQFPDLHSELNLSSLELGDSALYFCASSVAGNREMRTIYFGEGSWLTVV.